The 5 T cell receptor beta chains reported below all come from one sample, sequenced in a study of blood T cell repertoires in COVID-19. Assay used: immunoSEQ multiplex PCR; TCRdb lists only in-frame clones, some missing. This sample has some 45,000 clones, with around 85% found just once. The material sequenced was peripheral blood. The receptors come from a woman of 80 years or more with acute or convalescent COVID-19.

This chain uses TRBV3-1 (or the pseudogene TRBV3-2) with TRBJ1-1; 7 bases match TRBD1. The CDR3 sequence is 15 residues long. In germline, CDR1 is LGHDT, CDR2 YNNKEL (reference sequence). Trimming cost V 6 bases and J 5 bases; bases outside gene matches: 12. DNA for the CDR3: TGTGCCAGCAGGCGCAAACAGGGGTTCGTGACTGAAGCTTTCTTT. It codes for CASRRKQGFVTEAFF.

The chain joins TRBV2 to TRBJ2-7; D is perhaps TRBD2 (5 bases). V dropped 9 bases and J dropped 1 base, with 16 bases sitting between them. CDR3 size: 14 residues. The germline V gene encodes CDR1 SNHLY and CDR2 FYNNEI. The DNA for the CDR3 is TGTGCCAGTAGCGTTCGGAGGTTTTCCTACGAGCAGTACTTC. Amino acid sequence: CASSVRRFSYEQYF.

The chain couples TRBV4-1 to TRBJ2-1; 8 nucleotides agree with TRBD2. This CDR3 is built from 14 residues. The germline V gene has CDR1 MGHRA and CDR2 YSYEKL. The ends lost 7 bases at V and 7 bases at J; junction bases unmatched: 9. The CDR3 here is CASMKVAGLNEQFF. DNA for the CDR3: TGCGCCAGCATGAAGGTAGCGGGGCTTAATGAGCAGTTCTTC.

The rearrangement joins TRBV5-1 to TRBJ2-3; TRBD2 aligns across 10 bases. From germline, CDR1 is SGHRS and CDR2 YFSETQ. After removal of 0 bases from V and 4 bases from J, the junction contained 5 bases not matched to a gene. This CDR3 spans 16 amino acids. The CDR3 DNA sequence: TGCGCCAGCAGCTTGGAAGGACTAGCGGACCCAGATACGCAGTATTTT. Translation gives CASSLEGLADPDTQYF. The complete variable domain, with remaining parts taken from reference TRBV5-1 and TRBJ2-3, reads KAGVTQTPRYLIKTRGQQVTLSCSPISGHRSVSWYQQTPGQGLQFLFEYFSETQRNKGNFPGRFSGRQFSNSRSEMNVSTLELGDSALYLCASSLEGLADPDTQYFGPGTRLTVL.

The chain links TRBV5-1 to TRBJ2-5; TRBD2 matches 14 bases. In germline, CDR1 is SGHRS, CDR2 YFSETQ. The junction had 2 bases not matched to a gene; V was cut back by 3 bases and J by 1 base. The CDR3 extends over 16 amino acids. CDR3 bases: TGCGCCAGCAGCTCCGGGACTAGCGGGAGCCAAGAGACCCAGTACTTC. It encodes CASSSGTSGSQETQYF.